These 27 T cell receptor beta chains came from one sample sequenced in a study of shared clonotypes between healthy human individuals. Measured with immunoSEQ multiplex PCR; TCRdb has only the in-frame clones, and not every one. The repertoire holds 950,000 to 1,100,000 clones, under 80% seen once, with roughly 1.5% in the top ten. Material for sequencing was memory CD4+ T cells sorted from blood. Subset given: CD45RA-negative fraction. The source of these receptors is a man aged 18-30 years in good health.

This clone has just a few counts. This chain uses TRBV19 with TRBJ2-7; D is uncertain. CDR3 length: 14 amino acids. Germline V gene data show CDR1 as LNHDA and CDR2 as SQIVND (reference sequence). The germline V and J ends were trimmed by 6 bases and 1 base, with 13 bases remaining between them. The CDR3 is CASRTTSRSYEQYF. In DNA form, the CDR3 reads TGTGCCAGTAGGACGACCTCGCGGTCCTACGAGCAGTACTTC.

As for this clone: Other DNA sequences from this sample encode an identical CDR3 as well. The rearrangement uses TRBV27 and TRBJ2-7; 7 bases line up with TRBD1. CDR1 and CDR2 from the germline V gene are MNHEY and SMNVEV (reference sequence). This CDR3 is built from 13 residues. Germline trimming cut 6 bases from V and 7 bases from J; bases unmatched to any gene: 9. Here the CDR3 reads CASRRDRVGEQYF. As DNA, the CDR3 is TGTGCCAGCAGACGAGACAGGGTAGGGGAGCAGTACTTC.

This clone was counted once. V usage is TRBV19 and J usage is TRBJ1-4; 9 nucleotides align to TRBD1. The CDR3 is 13 amino acids. The V gene end was trimmed by 7 bases and the J gene end by 7 bases; junction bases not matched to a gene: 4. The germline CDR1 and CDR2 sequences are LNHDA and SQIVND (reference sequence). CDR3: CASKEQGAEKLFF. CDR3 sequence (DNA): TGTGCCAGTAAGGAACAGGGGGCTGAAAAACTGTTTTTT.

This rearrangement joins TRBV11-1 to TRBJ1-6; possible D gene TRBD1, 5 bases. This CDR3 region has 15 residues. CDR1 and CDR2 (germline): SGHAT, FQDESV (reference sequence). Trimming removed 5 bases at V and 4 bases at J, with 12 bases between. The CDR3 DNA reads TGTGCCAGCAGCGATCCGACAGAATATAATTCACCCCTCCACTTT. Translation gives CASSDPTEYNSPLHF.

Note on this clone: This CDR3 is also generated by other DNA sequences in the sample. The chain is built from TRBV5-1 and TRBJ2-3; 10 nucleotides match TRBD1. CDR3 size: 15 residues. The V and J ends lost 0 bases and 5 bases, in that order; junction bases with no gene match: 3. Germline V CDR1 and CDR2: SGHRS, YFSETQ. The CDR3 sequence is CASSLGQGALDTQYF. CDR3 DNA: TGCGCCAGCAGCTTGGGACAGGGGGCATTAGATACGCAGTATTTT. Supplemented by reference TRBV5-1 and TRBJ2-3, the full variable domain reads KAGVTQTPRYLIKTRGQQVTLSCSPISGHRSVSWYQQTPGQGLQFLFEYFSETQRNKGNFPGRFSGRQFSNSRSEMNVSTLELGDSALYLCASSLGQGALDTQYFGPGTRLTVL.

The V call is TRBV6-1, the J call TRBJ1-5; the match to TRBD1 covers 8 bases. Trimming cost V 7 bases and J 1 base; bases outside gene matches: 15. CDR1 MNHNS and CDR2 SASEGT come from the germline V gene. This CDR3 has 18 amino acids. DNA of the CDR3: TGTGCCAGCACTGAGACACTGACAGGGGCGGGCAGCAATCAGCCCCAGCATTTT. Translated: CASTETLTGAGSNQPQHF.

This chain connects TRBV15 to TRBJ2-2, with D possibly matching TRBD1 (5 bases). Trimming took 2 bases from V and 4 from J, leaving 14 bases between them. The CDR3 contains 16 residues. CDR1 is LNHNV and CDR2 is YYDKDF in the germline V gene (reference sequence). In DNA, the CDR3 is TGTGCCACCAGCAGAAATCAGGGTGTTGGCACCGGGGAGCTGTTTTTT. It encodes CATSRNQGVGTGELFF.

This clone occurred a few times. The chain combines TRBV30 with TRBJ1-3; no reliable D call. The CDR3 is 13 amino acids. CDR1 and CDR2 from the germline V gene are GTSNPN and SVGIG (reference sequence). Trimming shortened V by 5 bases and J by 0 bases, and 8 bases separated the two germline ends. DNA of the CDR3: TGTGCCTGGGGAGCGAACTCTGGAAACACCATATATTTT. Protein sequence: CAWGANSGNTIYF. Filled out from reference TRBV30 and TRBJ1-3, the complete variable domain reads SQTIHQWPATLVQPVGSPLSLECTVEGTSNPNLYWYRQAAGRGLQLLFYSVGIGQISSEVPQNLSASRPQDRQFILSSKKLLLSDSGFYLCAWGANSGNTIYFGEGSWLTVV.

This chain connects TRBV5-8 to TRBJ2-7, with unresolved D. With 0 bases removed from V and 6 bases from J, the gap between germline ends came to 16 bases. The V gene's germline CDR1 is SGHTS and CDR2 YDEGEE. CDR3 length: 15 amino acids. The chain's CDR3 is CASSLDDKGRVEQYF. In DNA, the CDR3 is TGTGCCAGCAGCTTGGATGATAAGGGTCGGGTCGAGCAGTACTTC.

The chain joins TRBV30 to TRBJ1-4; TRBD1 is a possible D gene (6 bases). This CDR3 has 15 amino acids. Germline CDR1 and CDR2: GTSNPN and SVGIG (reference sequence). Trimming removed 6 bases from V and 3 bases from J, with 17 bases in between. This chain's CDR3 is CACAPHRAPNEKLFF. The CDR3 nucleotides are TGTGCCTGCGCCCCTCACAGGGCCCCTAATGAAAAACTGTTTTTT.

Notes on this clone: This sample includes further DNA sequences coding for the same CDR3. This sequence joins TRBV5-1 and TRBJ2-7; no definite D call. Germline values: CDR1 SGHRS, CDR2 YFSETQ. The CDR3 has 12 amino acids. The V and J ends lost 2 bases and 0 bases respectively, with 3 bases between them. The CDR3 nucleotides read TGCGCCAGCAGCTTAAACTCCTACGAGCAGTACTTC. It yields the protein CASSLNSYEQYF. The variable domain in full, completed from reference TRBV5-1 and TRBJ2-7, reads KAGVTQTPRYLIKTRGQQVTLSCSPISGHRSVSWYQQTPGQGLQFLFEYFSETQRNKGNFPGRFSGRQFSNSRSEMNVSTLELGDSALYLCASSLNSYEQYFGPGTRLTVT.

About this clone: The sample holds other DNA sequences that translate to the same CDR3. This sequence joins TRBV9 and TRBJ2-5; no clear D gene. V gave up 4 bases and J gave up 1 base, with 11 bases separating them. The CDR3 consists of 14 residues. Germline V gene sequence: CDR1 SGDLS, CDR2 YYNGEE. In DNA, the CDR3 is TGTGCCAGCAGCCGAGGCGGAGTCCAAGAGACCCAGTACTTC. It specifies CASSRGGVQETQYF.

The rearrangement joins TRBV10-3 to TRBJ2-1, with 7 bases identical to TRBD2. The CDR3 is 14 amino acids. Germline assignment: CDR1 ENHRY and CDR2 SYGVKD. The V gene end was trimmed by 6 bases and the J gene end by 10 bases; junction bases not matched to a gene: 12. The CDR3 DNA is TGTGCCATCAGCGGGGGGAACGTTGGGGCGGAGCAGTTCTTC. Translation: CAISGGNVGAEQFF.

This clone occurred a few times. The rearrangement joins TRBV5-6 to TRBJ2-1; the D is unclear. The CDR3 contains 11 residues. V lost 3 bases to trimming and J lost 8 bases, with 6 bases between them. Germline V lookup: CDR1 SGHDT, CDR2 YYEEEE. For the CDR3, the DNA is TGTGCCAGCAGCTATGGCGATGAGCAGTTCTTC. This gives the protein CASSYGDEQFF.

The chain is built from TRBV5-1 and TRBJ1-1; D gene unclear. Germline V gene sequence: CDR1 SGHRS, CDR2 YFSETQ. V was cut by 0 bases and J by 6 bases, with 15 bases left in between. CDR3 length: 15 amino acids. CDR3: CASSLDTPGRAEAFF. CDR3 bases: TGCGCCAGCAGCTTGGACACGCCCGGGAGGGCTGAAGCTTTCTTT.

V usage is TRBV11-3 and J usage is TRBJ2-6; D is undetermined. V lost 4 bases, J lost 2 bases, and 9 bases lay in between. Germline V gives CDR1 SGHNT, CDR2 YENEEA. This CDR3 region has 15 residues. CDR3 DNA sequence: TGTGCCAGCAGCTCCTCGACCCCTGGGGCCAACGTCCTGACTTTC. This encodes CASSSSTPGANVLTF.

V gene TRBV5-1 combines with J gene TRBJ2-2; possibly TRBD2 for D (5 bases). Germline V gives CDR1 SGHRS, CDR2 YFSETQ. There are 16 residues in the CDR3. Trimming stripped 0 bases from V and 6 bases from J, with 15 bases between. In DNA, the CDR3 is TGCGCCAGCAGCTTGGACGTATGGCTAGCCCCCGGGGAGCTGTTTTTT. Its translation is CASSLDVWLAPGELFF. The whole variable domain, remainder taken from reference TRBV5-1 and TRBJ2-2, is KAGVTQTPRYLIKTRGQQVTLSCSPISGHRSVSWYQQTPGQGLQFLFEYFSETQRNKGNFPGRFSGRQFSNSRSEMNVSTLELGDSALYLCASSLDVWLAPGELFFGEGSRLTVL.

The CDR3, as DNA: TGTGCCTGGAGTGTAAAAATGGAGACCCAGTACTTC. Translating gives CAWSVKMETQYF. This chain joins TRBV30 and TRBJ2-5; no clear D gene. Germline V lookup: CDR1 GTSNPN, CDR2 SVGIG (reference sequence). This CDR3 spans 12 amino acids. The V and J ends lost 0 bases and 5 bases respectively, with 7 bases between them.

This clone was seen only a few times. This sequence joins TRBV30 and TRBJ1-5; 7 nucleotides line up with TRBD1. The germline V gene has CDR1 GTSNPN and CDR2 SVGIG (reference sequence). The CDR3 has 13 residues. The trim removed 2 bases at V and 4 bases at J, leaving 2 bases unmatched. CDR3 bases: TGTGCCTGGAGTACACAGGGGAATCAGCCCCAGCATTTT. It translates to CAWSTQGNQPQHF. Complete variable domain (other parts from reference TRBV30 and TRBJ1-5): SQTIHQWPATLVQPVGSPLSLECTVEGTSNPNLYWYRQAAGRGLQLLFYSVGIGQISSEVPQNLSASRPQDRQFILSSKKLLLSDSGFYLCAWSTQGNQPQHFGDGTRLSIL.

The rearrangement links TRBV10-3 to TRBJ1-6, with D unresolved. Germline CDR1 and CDR2: ENHRY and SYGVKD. The CDR3 totals 14 residues. V lost 3 bases to trimming and J lost 4 bases, with 7 bases between them. For the CDR3, the DNA is TGTGCCATCAGTGATTTAAGTTATAATTCACCCCTCCACTTT. Its translation: CAISDLSYNSPLHF.

This rearrangement joins TRBV11-2 to TRBJ2-3, with D maybe TRBD2 (6 bases). This CDR3 is 14 amino acids long. Trimming pared 5 bases from V and 2 bases from J, leaving 11 bases between. Germline V gives CDR1 SGHAT, CDR2 FQNNGV. Written as DNA, the CDR3 is TGTGCCAGCAGCCTAAGCGGGTCCACAGATACGCAGTATTTT. It codes for CASSLSGSTDTQYF.

This clone was seen many times. V usage is TRBV6-1 and J usage is TRBJ2-6; TRBD1 might be the D (6 bases). CDR1 MNHNS and CDR2 SASEGT come from the germline V gene. Trimming shortened V by 4 bases and J by 0 bases, and 13 bases separated the two germline ends. The CDR3 extends over 17 amino acids. The DNA for the CDR3 is TGTGCCAGCAGTGCAACCGGGACACACTCTGGGGCCAACGTCCTGACTTTC. Amino acid sequence: CASSATGTHSGANVLTF.

The genes are TRBV2 and TRBJ1-2; D gene unclear. CDR1 is SNHLY and CDR2 is FYNNEI in the germline V gene. The CDR3 sequence is 11 residues long. V lost 4 bases, J lost 8 bases, and 8 bases lay in between. CDR3 bases: TGTGCCAGCAGTGGATCATGGGGCTACACCTTC. Amino acid sequence: CASSGSWGYTF. Complete variable domain (other parts from reference TRBV2 and TRBJ1-2): EPEVTQTPSHQVTQMGQEVILRCVPISNHLYFYWYRQILGQKVEFLVSFYNNEISEKSEIFDDQFSVERPDGSNFTLKIRSTKLEDSAMYFCASSGSWGYTFGSGTRLTVV.

Comments on this clone: Its ends do not fully match the called genes, so a read error is possible. The same CDR3 arises from other DNA sequences in this sample as well. The gene calls are TRBV30 and TRBJ1-1; D not certain. The germline V gene encodes CDR1 GTSNPN and CDR2 SVGIG (reference sequence). This CDR3 has 13 residues. In DNA form, the CDR3 reads TGTGCCTGGAGAGGACGTATGAATACTGAAGCTTTCTTT. This translates into CAWRGRMNTEAFF.

V is TRBV10-2 and J is TRBJ2-3; TRBD2 aligns across 8 bases. The CDR3 totals 15 residues. Germline V gives CDR1 WSHSY, CDR2 SAAADI. The ends lost 5 bases at V and 0 bases at J; junction bases unmatched: 4. CDR3 sequence reads: CASSTGGPSTDTQYF. The CDR3 DNA is TGCGCCAGCAGTACGGGGGGGCCGAGCACAGATACGCAGTATTTT.

This clone was seen more than once but under ten times. The chain combines TRBV6-6 with TRBJ2-7; D gene ambiguous. Trimming cost V 4 bases and J 4 bases, with 5 bases left between them. The CDR3 consists of 11 residues. Germline values: CDR1 MNHNY, CDR2 SVGAGI (reference sequence). The CDR3 loop reads CASSWAYEQYF. The CDR3 DNA sequence: TGTGCCAGCAGTTGGGCTTACGAGCAGTACTTC.

V and J are TRBV27 and TRBJ1-2; D unresolved. Germline V gene lookup returns CDR1 MNHEY and CDR2 SMNVEV (reference sequence). V was pared by 5 bases and J by 4 bases, with 11 bases between. The CDR3 runs 13 residues. As DNA, the CDR3 is TGTGCCAGCAGTCAAAGTCTTCGCTATGGCTACACCTTC. Amino acid sequence: CASSQSLRYGYTF.